Sequencing of this T cell receptor beta chain was carried out in a study of blood T cell repertoires in COVID-19. Some clones are missing from TCRdb's copy, which holds only in-frame ones; the method was immunoSEQ multiplex PCR. The table records some 220,000 clones, roughly 85% of them present only once. The CDR3 runs to 16 residues. Germline CDR1 SGHDT, CDR2 YYEEEE. V was pared by 1 base and J by 3 bases, with 16 bases between. The rearrangement uses TRBV5-6 and TRBJ1-2; D may be TRBD1 (6 bases). The TCR was taken from a woman between 65 and 79 years old with COVID-19, enrolled during active disease. The sample consisted of peripheral blood. The CDR3 coding sequence is TGTGCCAGCAGCTTGCCCGGACAGTGGATTGACTATGGCTACACCTTC. Translated, it gives CASSLPGQWIDYGYTF. Using reference TRBV5-6 and TRBJ1-2 for the parts outside the CDR3, the full variable domain is DAGVTQSPTHLIKTRGQQVTLRCSPKSGHDTVSWYQQALGQGPQFIFQYYEEEERQRGNFPDRFSGHQFPNYSSELNVNALLLGDSALYLCASSLPGQWIDYGYTFGSGTRLTVV.